Listed here are 32 T cell receptor beta chains from one sample, sequenced in a study of T cells after posttransplantation cyclophosphamide. Treatment was busulfan-fludarabine conditioning, a marrow graft, and cyclophosphamide on days +3 and +4. Libraries were prepared by immunoSEQ multiplex PCR; TCRdb keeps only in-frame clonotypes and omits some of them. Of approximately 3,100 clones in the sample, more than 70% were seen once. This specimen was PBMCs, taken after allogeneic stem cell transplant with posttransplant cyclophosphamide. These receptors all stem from a female patient aged 45-65 years who received an allogeneic stem cell transplant from an unrelated donor, was CMV-positive, and had acute and chronic GVHD. Part of the T cell pool may stem from the graft donor.

The CDR3 bases are TGTGCCAGCAGCTTAGAAGGGAGCTCCTACAATGAGCAGTTCTTC. Encoded protein: CASSLEGSSYNEQFF. The chain is built from TRBV13 and TRBJ2-1; tentative D call: TRBD2 (5 bases). Trimming left V 1 base short and J 0 bases short, with 7 bases between. Germline-derived CDR1 and CDR2 are PRHDT and FYEKMQ (reference sequence). The CDR3 contains 15 residues.

The rearrangement links TRBV10-3 to TRBJ2-5, with 8 bases aligning to TRBD1. After removal of 3 bases from V and 5 bases from J, the junction contained 11 bases not matched to a gene. The germline CDR1 and CDR2 sequences are ENHRY and SYGVKD. There are 16 residues in the CDR3. The CDR3 sequence is CAISDQAGGAGETQYF. CDR3 in DNA: TGTGCCATCAGTGACCAAGCAGGGGGCGCAGGGGAGACCCAGTACTTC.

The chain employs TRBV11-2 and TRBJ2-2, with 14 bases identical to TRBD2. The CDR3 has 17 amino acids. The germline V gene has CDR1 SGHAT and CDR2 FQNNGV. Trimming at V came to 3 bases and at J to 6 bases, leaving 6 bases not matched to a gene. The CDR3 here is CASSFTTSGGAPGELFF. For the CDR3, the DNA is TGTGCCAGCAGCTTTACGACTAGCGGGGGGGCCCCCGGGGAGCTGTTTTTT.

The chain recombines TRBV7-9 with TRBJ2-7; 7 nucleotides align to TRBD2. With 0 bases clipped from V and 1 base from J, the junction kept 6 bases outside the gene matches. Germline V gives CDR1 SEHNR, CDR2 FQNEAQ (reference sequence). CDR3 length: 16 amino acids. The CDR3 region is CASSLAGAGVSYEQYF. The CDR3 bases are TGTGCCAGCAGCTTAGCCGGGGCGGGGGTATCCTACGAGCAGTACTTC.

The chain employs TRBV9 and TRBJ2-1; TRBD2 matches 7 bases. J lost 9 bases, V lost 0 bases, and 3 bases had no gene match. The germline V gene has CDR1 SGDLS and CDR2 YYNGEE. CDR3 length: 13 residues. The CDR3 is CASSVVSGGEQFF. The CDR3 bases are TGTGCCAGCAGCGTAGTGTCGGGAGGTGAGCAGTTCTTC. Full variable domain (remainder filled in from reference TRBV9 and TRBJ2-1): DSGVTQTPKHLITATGQRVTLRCSPRSGDLSVYWYQQSLDQGLQFLIQYYNGEERAKGNILERFSAQQFPDLHSELNLSSLELGDSALYFCASSVVSGGEQFFGPGTRLTVL.

The CDR3 here is CASSRYRGNTIYF. The CDR3 DNA reads as TGTGCCAGCAGCAGATACAGGGGAAACACCATATATTTT. V usage is TRBV11-2 and J usage is TRBJ1-3, with D maybe TRBD1 (5 bases). Trimming left V 5 bases short and J 4 bases short, with 9 bases between. Germline CDR1 reads SGHAT; CDR2 reads FQNNGV. This CDR3 region has 13 residues.

This clone was counted a single time. This chain joins TRBV27 and TRBJ2-2, with D possibly TRBD1 on 6 matching bases. CDR3 length: 18 amino acids. V was shortened by 2 bases and J by 1 base, with 17 bases between the two germline ends. CDR1 is MNHEY and CDR2 is SMNVEV in the germline V gene (reference sequence). The CDR3 sequence is CASSLGVGTLENTGELFF. The CDR3 nucleotides are TGTGCCAGCAGTTTAGGAGTGGGGACACTGGAGAACACCGGGGAGCTGTTTTTT.

The rearrangement uses TRBV6-4 and TRBJ1-3; possible D gene TRBD1, 6 bases. The CDR3 is 14 residues long. Per germline, CDR1 MRHNA and CDR2 SNTAGT. Between the trimmed V and J ends, which lost 10 bases and 7 bases, there was a span of 20 bases. The CDR3 sequence: CANPPRGDDNTIYF. The CDR3 DNA reads as TGTGCCAACCCACCCAGGGGCGATGACAACACCATATATTTT.

The chain carries TRBV5-4 and TRBJ2-5, with 9 bases that match TRBD1. The J call may be wrong; the DNA end is better matched by TRBJ2-7. Germline assignment: CDR1 SGHNT and CDR2 YYREEE (reference sequence). This CDR3 is built from 15 residues. CDR3 sequence: CASSAGTGYDHEQYF. DNA of the CDR3: TGTGCCAGCAGCGCCGGGACAGGGTACGACCACGAGCAGTACTTC.

This clone has just one count. The V call is TRBV5-6, the J call TRBJ2-7; 9 nucleotides line up with TRBD2. The CDR3 covers 16 residues. The V and J ends lost 1 base and 7 bases, in that order; junction bases with no gene match: 12. CDR1 SGHDT and CDR2 YYEEEE come from the germline V gene. The DNA for the CDR3 is TGTGCCAGCAGCTTGTTTCCTGGCCTAGCGGGACGTGAGCAGTACTTC. It translates to CASSLFPGLAGREQYF.

V is TRBV29-1 and J is TRBJ1-2; D remains ambiguous. In germline, CDR1 is SQVTM, CDR2 ANQGSEA. V shed 1 base and J shed 4 bases, with 10 bases lying between them. The CDR3 is made up of 13 amino acids. The CDR3 nucleotides read TGCAGCGTTGAAGGAGAGTTTGGCTATGGCTACACCTTC. Translated: CSVEGEFGYGYTF.

The rearrangement joins TRBV19 to TRBJ2-7, with TRBD1 identical over 7 bases. V shed 8 bases and J 1 base; nucleotides not matched to a gene: 5. The CDR3 contains 13 residues. Germline V CDR1 and CDR2: LNHDA, SQIVND (reference sequence). This CDR3 reads CASLGQESYEQYF. CDR3 coding DNA: TGTGCCAGTCTTGGACAGGAGTCCTACGAGCAGTACTTC.

The chain employs TRBV10-3 and TRBJ2-3; 11 bases are a match to TRBD2. Trimming took 0 bases from V and 6 from J; bases not matched to a gene: 5. Germline-derived CDR1 and CDR2 are ENHRY and SYGVKD. The CDR3 runs to 16 residues. The CDR3, as DNA: TGTGCCATCAGTGAGTCACTAGCGGGAGCGTGGGATACGCAGTATTTT. Translating gives CAISESLAGAWDTQYF.

V gene TRBV28 combines with J gene TRBJ2-5; TRBD2 aligns across 8 bases. Germline values: CDR1 MDHEN, CDR2 SYDVKM. V was pared by 6 bases and J by 3 bases, with 27 bases of the junction left unmatched. The CDR3 length is 21 residues. The CDR3 sequence is CASSERGEDLGLAGPEETQYF. The CDR3 coding sequence is TGTGCCAGCAGCGAGAGGGGGGAGGACTTGGGGCTAGCGGGCCCAGAAGAGACCCAGTACTTC.

The gene calls are TRBV28 and TRBJ1-3; TRBD1 is a possible D gene (5 bases). The CDR3 loop spans 13 amino acids. The V gene's germline CDR1 is MDHEN and CDR2 SYDVKM. V was pared by 6 bases and J by 3 bases, with 9 bases between. The CDR3 DNA follows: TGTGCCAGCAGCCAGGGTTTTGGAAACACCATATATTTT. It translates to CASSQGFGNTIYF.

The rearrangement links TRBV25-1 to TRBJ1-2, with D possibly being TRBD1 (6 bases). Germline V gene sequence: CDR1 MGHDK, CDR2 SYGVNS. V was shortened by 4 bases and J by 3 bases, with 15 bases between the two germline ends. The CDR3 totals 15 residues. The CDR3 loop is CASSGAWEGDYGYTF. The CDR3 region has the DNA TGTGCCAGCAGTGGTGCGTGGGAGGGGGACTATGGCTACACCTTC.

V and J are TRBV20-1 and TRBJ2-7; D gene unclear. The CDR3 length is 11 residues. Germline V gene data show CDR1 as DFQATT and CDR2 as SNEGSKA (reference sequence). Trimming shortened V by 4 bases and J by 3 bases, and 7 bases separated the two germline ends. The chain's CDR3 is CSANSLYEQYF. CDR3 sequence (DNA): TGCAGTGCTAACAGCCTCTACGAGCAGTACTTC.

The chain joins TRBV5-1 to TRBJ2-7; TRBD1 is a possible D gene (6 bases). Trimming took off 3 bases at V and 0 bases at J, with 16 bases between the two ends. The CDR3 is 16 residues long. In germline, CDR1 is SGHRS, CDR2 YFSETQ. The DNA for the CDR3 is TGCGCCAGCAGCTCTAAGGATGACAGGTACTCCTACGAGCAGTACTTC. Protein product: CASSSKDDRYSYEQYF.

This clone was observed a single time. The J gene is TRBJ2-5, the V gene TRBV28; no reliable D call. Judging by the DNA end, TRBJ2-7 fits better; the J call may be wrong. CDR1 and CDR2 from the germline V gene are MDHEN and SYDVKM. CDR3 length equals 12 residues. This CDR3 reads CASSRGYYEQYF. The DNA of the CDR3 is TGTGCCAGCAGTCGCGGATACTACGAGCAGTACTTC.

This chain connects TRBV6-5 to TRBJ1-1; no definite D call. CDR3 length equals 14 residues. V lost 7 bases and J 6 bases, leaving 18 bases between the germline ends. The germline gives CDR1 MNHEY, CDR2 SVGAGI. The CDR3 is CASTSDGEVPEAFF. DNA for the CDR3: TGTGCCAGCACCTCGGACGGGGAGGTCCCTGAAGCTTTCTTT.

The V gene is TRBV5-1, the J gene TRBJ1-1; 9 nucleotides agree with TRBD1. V was clipped by 2 bases and J by 7 bases; unmatched bases: 6. The CDR3 extends over 14 amino acids. CDR1 and CDR2 from the germline V gene are SGHRS and YFSETQ. CDR3 sequence reads: CASSLQGAQGEAFF. As DNA, the CDR3 is TGCGCCAGCAGCTTACAGGGGGCGCAAGGTGAAGCTTTCTTT.

The V gene is TRBV7-2, the J gene TRBJ2-5; possibly TRBD1 for D (5 bases). Judging by the DNA end, TRBJ2-7 fits better; the J call may be wrong. The CDR3 length is 14 residues. Germline assignment: CDR1 SGHTA and CDR2 FQGNSA. The DNA of the CDR3 is TGTGCCAGCAGCCGCGACAGCTTACCCTACGAGCAGTACTTC. It specifies CASSRDSLPYEQYF.

This rearrangement joins TRBV6-1 to TRBJ2-7, with TRBD1 as a possible D gene (5 bases). V was clipped by 4 bases and J by 3 bases, with 25 bases between them. Germline V lookup: CDR1 MNHNS, CDR2 SASEGT. This CDR3 contains 18 residues. CDR3 sequence: CASSASTVLLARLYEQYF. The DNA for the CDR3 is TGTGCCAGCAGTGCATCGACAGTCTTACTGGCTCGACTCTACGAGCAGTACTTC.

This clone was detected only once. The chain employs TRBV21-1 and TRBJ2-3; the DNA was not compared with TRBD1, the D call given in the table. TRBV21-1 is described as a pseudogene. This CDR3 contains 14 residues. The CDR3 region is CASSKAGVIDTQYF. CDR3 nucleotide sequence: TGTGCCAGCAGCAAAGCAGGGGTGATAGATACGCAGTATTTT.

About this clone: The final CDR3 position lacks the conserved phenylalanine or tryptophan, pointing to a likely read error. No DNA is shown, since the ends of the CDR3 on it are uncertain; the CDR3 is the one TCRdb lists. This rearrangement joins TRBV7-3 to TRBJ1-2. The CDR3 contains 10 residues when both ends are counted. Germline values: CDR1 SGHTA, CDR2 FQGTGA. CDR3 loop: CASSLRLDSP.

This clone was observed a few times. The V call is TRBV9, the J call TRBJ2-1, with 8 bases that match TRBD2. J lost 6 bases, V lost 0 bases, and 5 bases had no gene match. The CDR3 spans 15 residues. The germline V gene encodes CDR1 SGDLS and CDR2 YYNGEE. The CDR3 DNA reads as TGTGCCAGCAGCGTAGGGGGGCGGGGGGCCAATGAGCAGTTCTTC. Amino acid sequence: CASSVGGRGANEQFF.

This clone was detected only once. The chain has TRBV7-2 and TRBJ1-6, with D maybe TRBD1 (5 bases). The germline CDR1 and CDR2 sequences are SGHTA and FQGNSA. V dropped 4 bases and J dropped 3 bases, with 10 bases sitting between them. This CDR3 has 15 residues. In DNA, the CDR3 is TGTGCCAGCAGCTCAGGGTTTAGCTATAATTCACCCCTCCACTTT. Protein: CASSSGFSYNSPLHF.

The gene calls are TRBV5-1 and TRBJ2-3; maybe TRBD1 (5 bases). Germline-derived CDR1 and CDR2 are SGHRS and YFSETQ. The ends were cut back, 0 bases at V and 2 bases at J, with 16 bases in the middle. CDR3 length: 17 amino acids. CDR3 nucleotides: TGCGCCAGCAGCTTGGGGTTGGCCAGGACAATCACAGATACGCAGTATTTT. Translated: CASSLGLARTITDTQYF.

J is TRBJ1-2 and V is TRBV19; the match to TRBD1 covers 7 bases. The CDR3 has 14 residues. Losses at the gene ends were 6 bases for V and 3 bases for J; bases not matched to a gene: 7. CDR1 LNHDA and CDR2 SQIVND come from the germline V gene (reference sequence). The chain's CDR3 is CASRRQGGDYGYTF. The CDR3 DNA follows: TGTGCCAGTAGGAGACAGGGAGGAGACTATGGCTACACCTTC.

This clone has a single count. V gene TRBV9 combines with J gene TRBJ2-5, with D tentatively TRBD2 (6 bases). Germline V gives CDR1 SGDLS, CDR2 YYNGEE. V lost 4 bases, J lost 1 base, and 14 bases lay in between. This CDR3 spans 15 amino acids. The CDR3 DNA sequence: TGTGCCAGCAGCTTAAGGGGAGCGGGCCAAGAGACCCAGTACTTC. Residues: CASSLRGAGQETQYF.

The genes are TRBV7-9 and TRBJ2-2; 8 bases map to TRBD2. CDR3 length equals 14 residues. Germline CDR1 reads SEHNR; CDR2 reads FQNEAQ (reference sequence). J was trimmed by 3 bases and V by 5 bases; bases with no gene match: 2. The CDR3 bases are TGTGCCAGCAGCGGACTAGCCTACACCGGGGAGCTGTTTTTT. Translating it yields CASSGLAYTGELFF. The whole variable domain, filled in from reference TRBV7-9 and TRBJ2-2, reads DTGVSQNPRHKITKRGQNVTFRCDPISEHNRLYWYRQTLGQGPEFLTYFQNEAQLEKSRLLSDRFSAERPKGSFSTLEIQRTEQGDSAMYLCASSGLAYTGELFFGEGSRLTVL.

The J gene is TRBJ2-1, the V gene TRBV2; 11 nucleotides align to TRBD2. Trimming cost V 2 bases and J 8 bases; bases outside gene matches: 5. Germline V gene sequence: CDR1 SNHLY, CDR2 FYNNEI. The CDR3 has 15 residues. The CDR3 region has the DNA TGTGCCAGCAGTGAATCTAGCGGGGGGTGGGATGAGCAGTTCTTC. Translation gives CASSESSGGWDEQFF.